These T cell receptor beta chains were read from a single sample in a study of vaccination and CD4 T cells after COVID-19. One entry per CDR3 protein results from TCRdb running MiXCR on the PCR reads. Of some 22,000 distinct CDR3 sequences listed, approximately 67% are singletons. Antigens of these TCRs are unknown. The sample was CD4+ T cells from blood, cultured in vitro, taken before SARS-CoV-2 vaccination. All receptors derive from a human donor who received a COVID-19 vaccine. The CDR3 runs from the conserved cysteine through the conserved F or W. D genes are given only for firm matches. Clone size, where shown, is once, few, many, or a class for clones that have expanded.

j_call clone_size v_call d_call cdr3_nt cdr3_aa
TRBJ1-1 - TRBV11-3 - TGTGCCAGCAGCTTAGCAGGGAGGGGTGCCACTGAAGCTTTCTTT CASSLAGRGATEAFF
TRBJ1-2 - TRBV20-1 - TGCAGTGCTAGAGCACCTTTGGCCGGCTATGGCTACACCTTC CSARAPLAGYGYTF
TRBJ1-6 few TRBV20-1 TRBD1 TGCAGTGCTAGGCCCCGGGACAGGGTAAATTCACCCCTCCACTTT CSARPRDRVNSPLHF
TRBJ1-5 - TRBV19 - TGTGCCAGTAGTATGAGGTCAGGGCTCGGCCCCCAGCATTTT CASSMRSGLGPQHF
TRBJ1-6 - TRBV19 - TGTGCCAGCAGTCGACAGGCCAACTCCTATAATTCACCCCTCCACTTT CASSRQANSYNSPLHF
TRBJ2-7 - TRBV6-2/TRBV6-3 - TGTGCCTGCAGTTACCTTCGAGACGAGCAGTACTTC CACSYLRDEQYF
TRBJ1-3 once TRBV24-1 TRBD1 TGTGCCACCAGTGACCCGGACAGGGATGCTGGAAACACCATATATTTT CATSDPDRDAGNTIYF
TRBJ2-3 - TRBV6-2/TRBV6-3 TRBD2 TGTGCCAGCAGTTACTCGGCTCTTCGAGTACCTAGCGGGGCACATGGCACAGATACGCAGTATTTT CASSYSALRVPSGAHGTDTQYF
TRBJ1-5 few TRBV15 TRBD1 TGTGCCACCAGCAGAGATCTGACAGGGAGTCAGCCCCAGCATTTT CATSRDLTGSQPQHF
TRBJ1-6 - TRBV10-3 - TGTGCCATCAGTGTACGGGGGGCGGATTCACCCCTCCACTTT CAISVRGADSPLHF
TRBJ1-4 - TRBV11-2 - TGTGCCAGCAGCCCAGCCAACGAAAAACTGTTTTTT CASSPANEKLFF
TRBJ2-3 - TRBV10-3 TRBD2 TGTGCCATCACCGGGACTAGCGGGGAACTAGATACGCAGTATTTT CAITGTSGELDTQYF
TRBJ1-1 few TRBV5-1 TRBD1 TGCGCCAGCAGCTCCTCTCCAGGGGGCTCTAACACTGAAGCTTTCTTT CASSSSPGGSNTEAFF
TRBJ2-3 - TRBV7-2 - TGTGCCAGCAGCTTAGCGGCGTCGAGGGATACGCAGTATTTT CASSLAASRDTQYF
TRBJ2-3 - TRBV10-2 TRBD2 TGCGCCAGTCGGACTAGCGGGGGGGGCACAGATACGCAGTATTTT CASRTSGGGTDTQYF
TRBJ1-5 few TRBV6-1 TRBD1 TGTGCCAGCATTCCCGGACAGGGGGGAAATAGCAATCAGCCCCAGCATTTT CASIPGQGGNSNQPQHF
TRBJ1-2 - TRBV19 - TGTGCCAGTAGTATAGATCGGACTATCTCCGGGCTCAACTATGGCTACACCTTC CASSIDRTISGLNYGYTF
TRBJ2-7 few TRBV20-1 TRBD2 TGCAGTGCTAGGGGACCTAGCGGGGGGTCCTACGAGCAGTACTTC CSARGPSGGSYEQYF
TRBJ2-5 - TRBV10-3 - TGTGCCATCAGTGTCGCAGCGGTAGTGCAAGAGACCCAGTACTTC CAISVAAVVQETQYF
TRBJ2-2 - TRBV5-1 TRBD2 TGCGCCAGCAGTCGGCGGACTAGCGGGGCCGCGAACACCGGGGAGCTGTTTTTT CASSRRTSGAANTGELFF
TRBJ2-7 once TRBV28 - TGTGCCAGCAGTTTAAGGTGGTCCTACGAGCAGTACTTC CASSLRWSYEQYF
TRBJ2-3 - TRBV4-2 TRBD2 TGTGCCAGCAGCCAGGTTACTAGCGGAGACCACACAGATACGCAGTATTTT CASSQVTSGDHTDTQYF
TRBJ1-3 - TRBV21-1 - TGTGCCAGCATTCCGCAGGGAGACACCATATATTTT CASIPQGDTIYF
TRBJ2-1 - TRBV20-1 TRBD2 TGCAGTGCTAGAGATGGCGGGGGGCAAGACAATGAGCAGTTCTTC CSARDGGGQDNEQFF
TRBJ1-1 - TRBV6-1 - TGTGCCAGCAAAAGAGGGGGTGAAGCTTTCTTT CASKRGGEAFF
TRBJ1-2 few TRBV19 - TGTGCCAGTAGTCTGAGTGGACAGTACTATGGCTACACCTTC CASSLSGQYYGYTF
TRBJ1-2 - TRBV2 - TGTGCCAGCAGTGAAGTTCGAGTTGGTGACTATGGCTACACCTTC CASSEVRVGDYGYTF
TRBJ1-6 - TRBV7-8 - TGTGCCAGCAGCTTAAGTCACAGGACTACTATTAATAATTCACCCCTCCACTTT CASSLSHRTTINNSPLHF
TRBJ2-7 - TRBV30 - TGTGCCTGGACAACACGGGTCTTAGTCGGCGAGCAGTACTTC CAWTTRVLVGEQYF
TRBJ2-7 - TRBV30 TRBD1 TGTGCCTGGGGGACAGGAGACTACGAGCAGTACTTC CAWGTGDYEQYF
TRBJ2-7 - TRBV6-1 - TGTGCCAGCAGTGGCGAGCGCTACGAGCAGTACTTC CASSGERYEQYF
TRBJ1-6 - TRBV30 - TGTGCCTGGAGTACGGGAGGAGATAATTCACCCCTCCACTTT CAWSTGGDNSPLHF
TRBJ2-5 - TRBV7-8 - TGTGCCAGCAGCTTACGTCATAGAGGGGTCCTAGAGACCCAGTACTTC CASSLRHRGVLETQYF
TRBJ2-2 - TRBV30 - TGTGCCTGGATCGGACCCGGGGAGCTGTTTTTT CAWIGPGELFF
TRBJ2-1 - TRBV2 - TGTGCCAGCAGTCTCAAGACGGCTAGGGGGTCCAATGAGCAGTTCTTC CASSLKTARGSNEQFF
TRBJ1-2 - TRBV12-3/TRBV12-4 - TGTGCCAGCAGTTCCCCTCCAGGAGGACATGGCTACACCTTC CASSSPPGGHGYTF
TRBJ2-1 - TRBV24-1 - TGTGCCACCAGTGAAGGTGGCGAGCAGTTCTTC CATSEGGEQFF
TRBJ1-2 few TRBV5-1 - TGCGCCAGCAGCCGCGGGTCTGCCTATGGCTACACCTTC CASSRGSAYGYTF
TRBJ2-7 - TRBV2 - TGTGCCAGCAACCGGGACGGACTATACGAGCAGTACTTC CASNRDGLYEQYF
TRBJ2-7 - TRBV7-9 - TGTGCCAGCAGCTTATTTACGGGGCACGGCGAGCAGTACTTC CASSLFTGHGEQYF
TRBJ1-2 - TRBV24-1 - TGTGCCACCAGTGATTTTTCGGGGGCAGGTGGCTACACCTTC CATSDFSGAGGYTF
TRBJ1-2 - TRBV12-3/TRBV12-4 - TGTGCCAGCAGCCTGGGGGCAAATTCTCGAGGCTACACCTTC CASSLGANSRGYTF
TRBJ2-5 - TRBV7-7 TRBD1 TGTGCCAGCAGCTTAGCCCGGGACAGCGGAGAGACCCAGTACTTC CASSLARDSGETQYF
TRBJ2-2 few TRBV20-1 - TGCAGTGCTAGAGCTACTACCTACGCGAACACCGGGGAGCTGTTTTTT CSARATTYANTGELFF
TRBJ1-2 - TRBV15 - TGTGCCACCAGCAGAGATCCCGGACAGAGCTATGGCTACACCTTC CATSRDPGQSYGYTF
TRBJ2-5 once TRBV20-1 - TGCAGTGCATCGGACCCAATGGGAGAGACCCAGTACTTC CSASDPMGETQYF
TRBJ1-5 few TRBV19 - TGTGCCAGTAGTCTGACAGTCAATCAGCCCCAGCATTTT CASSLTVNQPQHF
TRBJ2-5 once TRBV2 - TGTGCCAGCAAACCTTGGAGGGAGGATCAAGAGACCCAGTACTTC CASKPWREDQETQYF
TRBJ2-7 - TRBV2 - TGTGCCAGCAGTGAGGGGTACGAGCAGTACTTC CASSEGYEQYF
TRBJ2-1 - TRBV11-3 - TGTGCCAGCAGCTTAGGGGGGGACCAGTTCTTC CASSLGGDQFF
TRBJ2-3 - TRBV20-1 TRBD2 TGCAGTGCTAGATCGGGGGGGCCTGGCACAGATACGCAGTATTTT CSARSGGPGTDTQYF
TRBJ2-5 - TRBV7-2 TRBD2 TGTGCCAGCAGCGCACCAACTAGCGGGGGAGAGACCCAGTACTTC CASSAPTSGGETQYF
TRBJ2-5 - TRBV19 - TGTGCCAGTAGTATAGCCAGCCAAGAGACCCAGTACTTC CASSIASQETQYF
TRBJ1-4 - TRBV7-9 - TGTGCCAGCAGCCTTCGGGACTTTTCAACTAATGAAAAACTGTTTTTT CASSLRDFSTNEKLFF
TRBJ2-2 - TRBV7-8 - TGTGCCAGCAGCGTCACAGGGTCGGGCGGCACCGGGGAGCTGTTTTTT CASSVTGSGGTGELFF
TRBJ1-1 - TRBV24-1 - TGTGCCACCAGTGAGGGCAGGAACACTGAAGCTTTCTTT CATSEGRNTEAFF
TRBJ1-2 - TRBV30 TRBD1 TGTGCCTGGAGGACAGGGGCGGGGTATGGCTACACCTTC CAWRTGAGYGYTF